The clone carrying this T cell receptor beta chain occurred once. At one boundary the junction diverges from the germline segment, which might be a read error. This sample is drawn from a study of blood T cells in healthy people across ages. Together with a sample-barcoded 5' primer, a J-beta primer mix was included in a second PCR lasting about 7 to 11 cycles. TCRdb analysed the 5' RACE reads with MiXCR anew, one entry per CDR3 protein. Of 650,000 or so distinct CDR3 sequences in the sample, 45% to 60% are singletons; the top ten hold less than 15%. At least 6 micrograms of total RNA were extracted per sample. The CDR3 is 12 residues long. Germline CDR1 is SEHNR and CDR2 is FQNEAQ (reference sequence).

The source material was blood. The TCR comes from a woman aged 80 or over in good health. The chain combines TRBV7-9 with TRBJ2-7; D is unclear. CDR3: CTSSLAGYEQYF. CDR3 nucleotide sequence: TGTACCAGCAGCTTAGCCGGGTACGAGCAGTACTTC. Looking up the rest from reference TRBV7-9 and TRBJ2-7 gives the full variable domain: DTGVSQNPRHKITKRGQNVTFRCDPISEHNRLYWYRQTLGQGPEFLTYFQNEAQLEKSRLLSDRFSAERPKGSFSTLEIQRTEQGDSAMYLCTSSLAGYEQYFGPGTRLTVT.